This T cell receptor beta chain was captured by sequencing in a study of blood T cell repertoires in COVID-19. Sequenced by immunoSEQ multiplex PCR; TCRdb stores in-frame clones only, minus some. Of tens of thousands of clones listed, about 88% are singletons. This clone was seen only a few times. Sequences were obtained from peripheral blood. The sequence came from an elderly woman with acute or convalescent COVID-19.

CDR3 bases: TGTGCCAGCAGTTGGGACAGGGAGGTGCGGTCACCCCTCCACTTT. Amino acid sequence: CASSWDREVRSPLHF. This sequence joins TRBV6-2 or TRBV6-3 and TRBJ1-6; TRBD1 aligns across 9 bases. There are 15 residues in the CDR3. Germline V gene data show CDR1 as MNHEY and CDR2 as SVGEGT. J was trimmed by 10 bases and V by 4 bases; bases with no gene match: 8.